A selection of T cell receptor beta chains follows, all from one sample in a study of blood T cell repertoires in COVID-19. This table comes from immunoSEQ multiplex PCR, and its TCRdb copy is limited to in-frame clones, with some not included. The table lists fewer than 300,000 clones, approximately 83% of them singletons, with 15% to 18% in the top ten. The sequenced sample consisted of peripheral blood. These receptors all come from a person aged 70 to 85 with COVID-19, enrolled during active disease. Each CDR3 is given with its conserved first and last residue. The D gene is left open where the match is weak. Not all rows give a size; the values are once, few, many and, for expanded clones, a class.

j_gene: TRBJ1-1; len: 13; v_gene: TRBV29-1; abundance: .; d_gene: TRBD1; CDR3aa: CSVETGGNTEAFF; CDR3nt: TGCAGCGTGGAGACAGGGGGGAACACTGAAGCTTTCTTT
j_gene: TRBJ1-3; len: 16; v_gene: TRBV4-3; abundance: .; d_gene: .; CDR3aa: CASSQEMGGSGNTIYF; CDR3nt: TGCGCCAGCAGCCAAGAAATGGGGGGATCTGGAAACACCATATATTTT
j_gene: TRBJ1-2; len: 15; v_gene: TRBV6-2/TRBV6-3; abundance: .; d_gene: .; CDR3aa: CASSYSGGPRYGYTF; CDR3nt: TGTGCCAGCAGTTACTCCGGGGGACCGAGGTATGGCTACACCTTC
j_gene: TRBJ2-5; len: 13; v_gene: TRBV6-5; abundance: .; d_gene: .; CDR3aa: CASRESGLETQYF; CDR3nt: TGTGCCAGCAGAGAGTCGGGTCTGGAGACCCAGTACTTC
j_gene: TRBJ1-6; len: 12; v_gene: TRBV12-3/TRBV12-4; abundance: .; d_gene: .; CDR3aa: CASSLGRGPLHF; CDR3nt: TGTGCCAGCAGTTTAGGTCGAGGACCCCTCCACTTT
j_gene: TRBJ1-3; len: 14; v_gene: TRBV7-9; abundance: .; d_gene: .; CDR3aa: CASRTGSSGNTIYF; CDR3nt: TGTGCCAGCAGAACAGGATCCTCTGGAAACACCATATATTTT
j_gene: TRBJ2-7; len: 14; v_gene: TRBV19; abundance: .; d_gene: TRBD2; CDR3aa: CASRMTSGRAPQYF; CDR3nt: TGTGCCAGTAGGATGACTAGCGGGAGGGCCCCGCAGTACTTC
j_gene: TRBJ1-2; len: 12; v_gene: TRBV27; abundance: .; d_gene: .; CDR3aa: CASREQGHGYTF; CDR3nt: TGTGCCAGCAGGGAACAGGGTCATGGCTACACCTTC
j_gene: TRBJ2-7; len: 18; v_gene: TRBV5-1; abundance: many; d_gene: TRBD1; CDR3aa: CASSSFPPGGTGGYEQYF; CDR3nt: TGCGCCAGCAGCTCCTTCCCCCCTGGCGGGACAGGGGGCTACGAGCAGTACTTC
j_gene: TRBJ1-5; len: 15; v_gene: TRBV4-2; abundance: .; d_gene: TRBD1; CDR3aa: CASSQTGGGNQPQHF; CDR3nt: TGTGCCAGCAGCCAGACAGGGGGAGGCAATCAGCCCCAGCATTTT
j_gene: TRBJ1-4; len: 14; v_gene: TRBV6-5; abundance: .; d_gene: TRBD1; CDR3aa: CASSQDRLNEKLFF; CDR3nt: TGTGCCAGCAGCCAGGACAGGCTTAATGAAAAACTGTTTTTT
j_gene: TRBJ1-6; len: 12; v_gene: TRBV30; abundance: .; d_gene: .; CDR3aa: CAWRSQTGPLHF; CDR3nt: TGTGCCTGGAGATCCCAGACAGGCCCCCTCCACTTT
j_gene: TRBJ2-7; len: 13; v_gene: TRBV7-9; abundance: .; d_gene: .; CDR3aa: CASSTSGSYEQYF; CDR3nt: TGTGCCAGCAGCACCAGCGGCTCCTACGAGCAGTACTTC
j_gene: TRBJ1-6; len: 15; v_gene: TRBV18; abundance: .; d_gene: TRBD1; CDR3aa: CASSQGTGDESPLHF; CDR3nt: TGTGCCAGCTCACAAGGGACAGGGGATGAGTCACCCCTCCACTTT
j_gene: TRBJ2-2; len: 17; v_gene: TRBV21-1; abundance: .; d_gene: .; CDR3aa: CASSKEGNYEGTGELFF; CDR3nt: TGTGCCAGCAGCAAAGAAGGGAACTACGAGGGCACCGGGGAGCTGTTTTTT
j_gene: TRBJ2-1; len: 18; v_gene: TRBV21-1; abundance: .; d_gene: .; CDR3aa: CASSKRCAGGDSYNEQFF; CDR3nt: TGTGCCAGCAGCAAAAGGTGCGCGGGGGGGGATTCCTACAATGAGCAGTTCTTC
j_gene: TRBJ2-1; len: 15; v_gene: TRBV7-2; abundance: .; d_gene: .; CDR3aa: CASSLRQQSNNEQFF; CDR3nt: TGTGCCAGCAGCTTACGACAGCAAAGTAACAATGAGCAGTTCTTC
j_gene: TRBJ2-3; len: 16; v_gene: TRBV5-1; abundance: .; d_gene: TRBD2; CDR3aa: CASSLTSGGITDTQYF; CDR3nt: TGCGCCAGCAGCTTGACTAGCGGGGGGATCACAGATACGCAGTATTTT
j_gene: TRBJ1-3; len: 15; v_gene: TRBV29-1; abundance: few; d_gene: .; CDR3aa: CSVRQSTSSGNTIYF; CDR3nt: TGCAGCGTTCGGCAATCTACTAGCTCTGGAAACACCATATATTTT
j_gene: TRBJ2-2; len: 14; v_gene: TRBV10-2; abundance: .; d_gene: .; CDR3aa: CASSSSGGTGELFF; CDR3nt: TGCGCCAGCAGCTCAAGCGGTGGGACCGGGGAGCTGTTTTTT
j_gene: TRBJ1-2; len: 14; v_gene: TRBV27; abundance: .; d_gene: TRBD1; CDR3aa: CASSPTGANYGYTF; CDR3nt: TGTGCCAGCAGCCCAACAGGGGCTAACTATGGCTACACCTTC
j_gene: TRBJ2-5; len: 16; v_gene: TRBV4-1; abundance: .; d_gene: TRBD2; CDR3aa: CASSQEWTSGGQTQYF; CDR3nt: TGCGCCAGCAGCCAAGAATGGACTAGCGGGGGACAGACCCAGTACTTC
j_gene: TRBJ2-7; len: 15; v_gene: TRBV5-4; abundance: .; d_gene: .; CDR3aa: CASSLGGQGPYEQYF; CDR3nt: TGTGCCAGCAGCTTGGGAGGTCAGGGGCCCTACGAGCAGTACTTC
j_gene: TRBJ1-2; len: 15; v_gene: TRBV5-4; abundance: .; d_gene: TRBD1; CDR3aa: CASSYRDRVNYGYTF; CDR3nt: TGTGCCAGCAGCTACCGGGACAGGGTAAACTATGGCTACACCTTC
j_gene: TRBJ1-6; len: 16; v_gene: TRBV5-1; abundance: .; d_gene: TRBD1; CDR3aa: CASSIDRGQGGSPLHF; CDR3nt: TGCGCCAGCAGCATTGACAGGGGACAGGGTGGATCACCCCTCCACTTT
j_gene: TRBJ1-4; len: 13; v_gene: TRBV12-3/TRBV12-4; abundance: .; d_gene: .; CDR3aa: CASSQAGNVPMFF; CDR3nt: TGTGCCAGCTCTCAGGCGGGGAATGTACCGATGTTTTTT
j_gene: TRBJ1-5; len: 14; v_gene: TRBV6-2/TRBV6-3; abundance: .; d_gene: .; CDR3aa: CASSYGGRRTPQHF; CDR3nt: TGTGCCAGCAGTTACGGGGGGAGACGCACACCCCAGCATTTT
j_gene: TRBJ1-1; len: 14; v_gene: TRBV5-1; abundance: .; d_gene: .; CDR3aa: CASRLGHTNTEAFF; CDR3nt: TGCGCCAGCAGACTGGGACATACGAACACTGAAGCTTTCTTT
j_gene: TRBJ1-2; len: 14; v_gene: TRBV5-1; abundance: .; d_gene: TRBD1; CDR3aa: CASSLGGTGEGYTF; CDR3nt: TGCGCCAGCAGCCTCGGGGGGACAGGGGAAGGCTACACCTTC
j_gene: TRBJ1-2; len: 15; v_gene: TRBV25-1; abundance: .; d_gene: TRBD1; CDR3aa: CASSEPRGQGDGYTF; CDR3nt: TGTGCCAGCAGTGAACCACGAGGACAGGGGGATGGCTACACCTTC
j_gene: TRBJ2-7; len: 13; v_gene: TRBV9; abundance: .; d_gene: TRBD1; CDR3aa: CASSVYPGGEQYF; CDR3nt: TGTGCCAGCAGCGTATATCCAGGGGGCGAGCAGTACTTC